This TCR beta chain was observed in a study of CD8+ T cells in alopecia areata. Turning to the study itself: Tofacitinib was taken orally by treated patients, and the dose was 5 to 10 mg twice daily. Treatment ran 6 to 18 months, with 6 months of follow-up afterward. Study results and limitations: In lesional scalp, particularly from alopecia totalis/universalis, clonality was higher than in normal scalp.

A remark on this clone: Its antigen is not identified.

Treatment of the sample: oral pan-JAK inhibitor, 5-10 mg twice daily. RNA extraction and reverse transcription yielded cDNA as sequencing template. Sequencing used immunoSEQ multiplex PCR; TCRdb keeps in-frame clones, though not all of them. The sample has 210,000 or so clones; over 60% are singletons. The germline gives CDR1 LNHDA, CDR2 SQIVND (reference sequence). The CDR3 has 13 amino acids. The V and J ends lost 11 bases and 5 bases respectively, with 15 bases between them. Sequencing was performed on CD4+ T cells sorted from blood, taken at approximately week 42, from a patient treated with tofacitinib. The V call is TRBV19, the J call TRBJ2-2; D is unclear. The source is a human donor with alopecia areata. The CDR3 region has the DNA TGTGCCGGTCACGACGTAAGAACCGGGGAGCTGTTTTTT. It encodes CAGHDVRTGELFF.